This TCR beta chain was identified in a study of PD-L1 blockade in urothelial cancer. CDR1 is SNHLY, CDR2 FYNNEI, per germline. The CDR3 runs to 15 residues. Trimming shortened V by 8 bases and J by 4 bases, and 18 bases separated the two germline ends. The time point is: peripheral blood 6 weeks after treatment start. The authors spiked synthetic TCR analog templates into each PCR. The method was immunoSEQ multiplex PCR; TCRdb's version includes in-frame clones alone and lacks a portion of them. The sample yields 95,000 to 150,000 clones, roughly 83% seen once. The chain employs TRBV2 and TRBJ2-1, with a weak D call TRBD2 (6 bases). Sequenced material: PBMCs, taken around atezolizumab (anti-PD-L1) treatment. The receptor comes from a man aged 50-59 years with urothelial cancer. For the CDR3, the DNA is TGTGCCAGCCGAGTGGTCGCTAGCGAATACAATGAGCAGTTCTTC. This encodes CASRVVASEYNEQFF.